The sample holds a few counts of the clone carrying this T cell receptor (beta chain). Its antigen is as yet unknown. V lost 5 bases and J lost 14; bases outside the gene matches: 5. The CDR3 has 11 amino acids. Germline loops: CDR1 SGHTA, CDR2 FQGNSA. It was with a sample-barcoded 5' primer and a J-beta primer mix that a second PCR of roughly 7 to 12 cycles was run. TCRdb re-called the 5' RACE reads with MiXCR, one entry per CDR3 protein. The data hold 1.5 million to 2 million distinct CDR3 sequences, with around 35% observed a single time. The sample originates from a study of blood T cells in healthy people across ages. Regarding the study as a whole: Older age coincided with a roughly linear decline in TCR beta diversity per million T cells.

The sequence came from a woman between 25 and 40 years old in good health. The rearrangement joins TRBV7-2 to TRBJ2-1; TRBD1 agrees at 8 bases. The sample taken for sequencing was blood. The CDR3 spells CASSDRDRKFF. CDR3 in DNA: TGTGCCAGCAGCGACCGGGACAGGAAGTTCTTC.